Detailed here is one T cell receptor (beta chain). Repertoires were generated with immunoSEQ multiplex PCR, while TCRdb's copy carries only in-frame clones and drops some. The sample lists 300,000 to 400,000 clones, roughly 90% seen once, with 0.9% to 1% in the top ten. Per the germline V gene, CDR1 is MNHEY and CDR2 is SMNVEV (reference sequence). V was cut by 6 bases and J by 0 bases, with 12 bases left in between. The CDR3 has 15 residues. The sample comes from a study of blood T cell repertoires in COVID-19. The sample taken for sequencing was PBMCs or T cells enriched from blood (not recorded which). The TCR originated in a woman in her thirties with acute COVID-19. V gene TRBV27 combines with J gene TRBJ1-5; D is perhaps TRBD1 (5 bases). The CDR3 loop is CASRNLGRSNQPQHF. The CDR3 DNA reads as TGTGCCAGCAGGAACTTGGGGCGTAGCAATCAGCCCCAGCATTTT.